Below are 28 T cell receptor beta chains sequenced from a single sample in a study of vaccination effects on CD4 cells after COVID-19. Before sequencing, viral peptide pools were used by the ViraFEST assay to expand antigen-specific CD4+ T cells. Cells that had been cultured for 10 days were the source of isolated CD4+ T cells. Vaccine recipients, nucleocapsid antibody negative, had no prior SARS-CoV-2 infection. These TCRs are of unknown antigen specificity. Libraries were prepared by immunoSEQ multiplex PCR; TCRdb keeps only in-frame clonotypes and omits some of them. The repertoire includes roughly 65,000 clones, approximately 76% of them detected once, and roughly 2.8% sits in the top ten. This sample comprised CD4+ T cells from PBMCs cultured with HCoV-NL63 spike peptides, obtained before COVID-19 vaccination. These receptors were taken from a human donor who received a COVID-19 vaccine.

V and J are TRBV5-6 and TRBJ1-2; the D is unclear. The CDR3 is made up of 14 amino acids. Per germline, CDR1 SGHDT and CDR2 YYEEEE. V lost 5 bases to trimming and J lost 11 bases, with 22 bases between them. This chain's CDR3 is CASSLLQGLREYTF. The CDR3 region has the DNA TGTGCCAGCAGTCTTTTGCAAGGTCTTCGGGAGTACACCTTC. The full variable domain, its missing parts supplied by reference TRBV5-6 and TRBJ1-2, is DAGVTQSPTHLIKTRGQQVTLRCSPKSGHDTVSWYQQALGQGPQFIFQYYEEEERQRGNFPDRFSGHQFPNYSSELNVNALLLGDSALYLCASSLLQGLREYTFGSGTRLTVV.

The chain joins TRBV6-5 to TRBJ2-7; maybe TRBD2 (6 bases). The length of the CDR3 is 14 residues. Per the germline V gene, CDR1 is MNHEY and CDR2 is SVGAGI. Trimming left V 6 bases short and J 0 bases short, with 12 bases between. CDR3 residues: CASSQEGGSYEQYV. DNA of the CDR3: TGTGCCAGCAGCCAGGAGGGCGGCTCCTACGAGCAGTACGTC.

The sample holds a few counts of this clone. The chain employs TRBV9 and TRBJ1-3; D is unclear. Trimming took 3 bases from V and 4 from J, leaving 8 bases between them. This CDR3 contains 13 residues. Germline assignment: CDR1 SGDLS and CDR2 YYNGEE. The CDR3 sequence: CASSAHEGNTIYF. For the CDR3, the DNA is TGTGCCAGCAGCGCCCATGAAGGAAACACCATATATTTT.

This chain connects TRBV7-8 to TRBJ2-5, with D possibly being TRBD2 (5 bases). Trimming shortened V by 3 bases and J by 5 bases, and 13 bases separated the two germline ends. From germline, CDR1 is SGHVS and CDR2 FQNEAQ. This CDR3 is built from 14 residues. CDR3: CASSLRVIQETQYF. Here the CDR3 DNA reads TGTGCCAGCAGCTTGCGGGTAATCCAGGAGACCCAGTACTTC.

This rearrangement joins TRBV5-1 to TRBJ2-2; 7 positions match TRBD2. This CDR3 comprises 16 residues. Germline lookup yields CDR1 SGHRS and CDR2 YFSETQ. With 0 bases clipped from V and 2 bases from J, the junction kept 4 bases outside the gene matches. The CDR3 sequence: CASSLGLAANTGELFF. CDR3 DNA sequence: TGCGCCAGCAGCTTGGGTCTAGCGGCCAACACCGGGGAGCTGTTTTTT.

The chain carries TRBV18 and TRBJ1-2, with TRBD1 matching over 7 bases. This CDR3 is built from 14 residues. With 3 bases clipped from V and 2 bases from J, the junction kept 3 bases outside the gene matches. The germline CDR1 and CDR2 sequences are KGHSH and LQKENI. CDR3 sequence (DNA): TGTGCCAGCTCACCTCAGGGACAGAACTATGGCTACACCTTC. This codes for CASSPQGQNYGYTF.

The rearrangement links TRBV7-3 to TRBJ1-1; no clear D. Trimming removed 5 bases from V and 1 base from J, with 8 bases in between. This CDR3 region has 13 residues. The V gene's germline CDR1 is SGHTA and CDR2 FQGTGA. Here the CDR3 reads CASSRNKNTEAFF. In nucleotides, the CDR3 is TGTGCCAGCAGCCGAAACAAGAACACTGAAGCTTTCTTT.

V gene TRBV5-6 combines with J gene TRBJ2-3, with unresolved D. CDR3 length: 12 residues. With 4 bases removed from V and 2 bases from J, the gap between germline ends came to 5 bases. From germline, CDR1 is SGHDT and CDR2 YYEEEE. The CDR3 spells CASSRTTDTQYF. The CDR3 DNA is TGTGCCAGCAGCCGGACCACAGATACGCAGTATTTT.

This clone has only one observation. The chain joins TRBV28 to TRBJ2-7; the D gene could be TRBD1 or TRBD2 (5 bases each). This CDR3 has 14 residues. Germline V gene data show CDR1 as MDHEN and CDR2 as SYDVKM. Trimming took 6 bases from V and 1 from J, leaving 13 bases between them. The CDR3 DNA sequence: TGTGCCAGCAGCGACAGAGGGCGGTCCTACGAGCAGTACGTC. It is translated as CASSDRGRSYEQYV.

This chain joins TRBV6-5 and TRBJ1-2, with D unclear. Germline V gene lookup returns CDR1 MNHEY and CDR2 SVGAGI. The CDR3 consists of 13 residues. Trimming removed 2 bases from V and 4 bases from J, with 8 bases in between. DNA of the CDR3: TGTGCCAGCAGTTACGGGGAGGCCTATGGCTACACCTTC. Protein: CASSYGEAYGYTF.

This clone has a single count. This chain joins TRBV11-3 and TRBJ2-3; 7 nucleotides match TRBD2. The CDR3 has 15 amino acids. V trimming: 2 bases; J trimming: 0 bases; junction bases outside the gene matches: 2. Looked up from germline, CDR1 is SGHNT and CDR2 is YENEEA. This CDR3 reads CASSLRAGSTDTQYF. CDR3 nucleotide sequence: TGTGCCAGCAGCTTAAGAGCGGGGAGCACAGATACGCAGTATTTT.

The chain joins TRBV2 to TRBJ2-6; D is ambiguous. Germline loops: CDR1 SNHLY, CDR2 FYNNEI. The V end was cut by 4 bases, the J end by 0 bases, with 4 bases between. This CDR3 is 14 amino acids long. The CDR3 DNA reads TGTGCCAGCAGTGTCGGCTCTGGGGCCAACGTCCTGACTTTC. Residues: CASSVGSGANVLTF.

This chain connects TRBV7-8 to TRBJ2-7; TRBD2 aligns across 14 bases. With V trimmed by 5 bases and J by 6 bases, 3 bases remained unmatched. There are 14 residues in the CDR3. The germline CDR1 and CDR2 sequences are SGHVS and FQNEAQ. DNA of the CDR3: TGTGCCAGCAGCCCCGGACTAGCGGGGGGCGAGCAGTACGTC. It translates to CASSPGLAGGEQYV.

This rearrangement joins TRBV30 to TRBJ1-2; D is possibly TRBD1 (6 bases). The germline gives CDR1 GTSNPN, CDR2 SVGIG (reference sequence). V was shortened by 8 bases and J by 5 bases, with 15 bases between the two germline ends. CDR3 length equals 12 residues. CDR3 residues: CAASRGPYGYTF. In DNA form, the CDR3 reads TGTGCCGCCTCGCGGGGGCCGTATGGCTACACCTTC.

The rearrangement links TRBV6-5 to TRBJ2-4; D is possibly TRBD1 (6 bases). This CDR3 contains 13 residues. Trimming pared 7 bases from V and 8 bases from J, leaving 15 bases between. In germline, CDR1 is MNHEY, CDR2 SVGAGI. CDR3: CASTKTGLDIQYF. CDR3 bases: TGTGCCAGCACCAAGACAGGATTAGACATTCAGTACTTC.

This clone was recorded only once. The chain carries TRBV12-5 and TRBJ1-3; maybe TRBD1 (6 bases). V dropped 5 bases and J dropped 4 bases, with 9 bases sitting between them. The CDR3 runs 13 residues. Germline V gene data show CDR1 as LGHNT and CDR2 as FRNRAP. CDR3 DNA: TGTGCTAGTGGTCAGGGGTGGGGAAACACCATATATTTT. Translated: CASGQGWGNTIYF.

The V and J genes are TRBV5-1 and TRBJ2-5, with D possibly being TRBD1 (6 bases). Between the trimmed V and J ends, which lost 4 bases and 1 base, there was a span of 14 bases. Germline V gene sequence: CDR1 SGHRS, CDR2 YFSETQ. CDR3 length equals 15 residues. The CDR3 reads CASSPRADSQETQYF. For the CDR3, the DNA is TGCGCCAGCAGCCCACGAGCGGACAGCCAAGAGACCCAGTACTTC.

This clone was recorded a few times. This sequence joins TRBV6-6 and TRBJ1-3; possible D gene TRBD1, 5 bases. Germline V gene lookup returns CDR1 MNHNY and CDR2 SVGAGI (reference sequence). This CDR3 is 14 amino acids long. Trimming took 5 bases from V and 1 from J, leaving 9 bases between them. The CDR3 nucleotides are TGTGCCAGCAGTGACGGGGGGTCTGGAAACACCATATATTTT. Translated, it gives CASSDGGSGNTIYF.

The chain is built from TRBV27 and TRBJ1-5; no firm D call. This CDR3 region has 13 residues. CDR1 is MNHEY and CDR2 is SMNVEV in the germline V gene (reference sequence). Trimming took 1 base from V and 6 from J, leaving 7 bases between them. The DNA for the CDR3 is TGTGCCAGCAGTTTATATTTACGTCAGCCCCAGCATTTT. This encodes CASSLYLRQPQHF.

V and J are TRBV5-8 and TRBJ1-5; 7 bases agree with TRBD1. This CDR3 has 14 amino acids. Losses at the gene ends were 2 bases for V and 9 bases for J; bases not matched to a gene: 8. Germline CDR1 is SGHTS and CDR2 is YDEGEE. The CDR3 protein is CASSFRTGRTPQHF. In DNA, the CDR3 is TGTGCCAGCAGCTTTAGGACAGGACGTACGCCCCAGCATTTT.

The CDR3 spells CASSHDGGEQYV. In DNA, the CDR3 is TGTGCCAGCAGCCACGACGGAGGGGAGCAGTACGTC. The chain couples TRBV6-5 to TRBJ2-7; D may be TRBD2 (6 bases). Germline V gene lookup returns CDR1 MNHEY and CDR2 SVGAGI. Trimming cost V 6 bases and J 7 bases, with 13 bases left between them. The CDR3 spans 12 residues.

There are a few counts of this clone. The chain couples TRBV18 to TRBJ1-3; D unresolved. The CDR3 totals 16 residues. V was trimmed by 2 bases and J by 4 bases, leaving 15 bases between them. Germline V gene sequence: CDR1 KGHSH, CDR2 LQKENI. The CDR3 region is CASSPMTATLGNTIYF. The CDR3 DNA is TGTGCCAGCTCACCAATGACCGCTACTCTCGGAAACACCATATATTTT.

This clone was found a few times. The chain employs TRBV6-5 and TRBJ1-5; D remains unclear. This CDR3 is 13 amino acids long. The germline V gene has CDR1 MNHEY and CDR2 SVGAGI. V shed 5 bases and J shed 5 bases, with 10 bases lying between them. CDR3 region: CASSPSGDQPQHF. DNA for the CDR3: TGTGCCAGCAGTCCATCTGGGGATCAGCCCCAGCATTTT.

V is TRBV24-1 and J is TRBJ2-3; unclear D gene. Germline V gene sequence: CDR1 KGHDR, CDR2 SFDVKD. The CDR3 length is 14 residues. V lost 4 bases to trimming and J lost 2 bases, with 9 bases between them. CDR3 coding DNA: TGTGCCACCAGTGACCACTATAACACAGATACGCAGTATTTT. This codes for CATSDHYNTDTQYF.

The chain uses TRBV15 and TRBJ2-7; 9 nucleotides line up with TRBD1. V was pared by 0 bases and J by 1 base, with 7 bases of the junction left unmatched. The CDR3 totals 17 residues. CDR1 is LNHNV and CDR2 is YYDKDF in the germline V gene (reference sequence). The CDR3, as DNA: TGTGCCACCAGCAGAGATCCCGGGACAGGGAGGTCCTACGAGCAGTACGTC. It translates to CATSRDPGTGRSYEQYV.

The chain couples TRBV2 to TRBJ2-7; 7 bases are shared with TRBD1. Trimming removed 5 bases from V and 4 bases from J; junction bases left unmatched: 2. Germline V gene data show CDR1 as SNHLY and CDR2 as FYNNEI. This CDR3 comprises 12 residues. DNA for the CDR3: TGTGCCAGCAGTAGACAGGGTTACGAGCAGTACGTC. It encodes CASSRQGYEQYV.

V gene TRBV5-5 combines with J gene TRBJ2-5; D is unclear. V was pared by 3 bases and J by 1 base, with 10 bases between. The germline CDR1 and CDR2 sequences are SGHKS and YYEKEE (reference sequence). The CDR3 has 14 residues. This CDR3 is CASSSVASQETQYF. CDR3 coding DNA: TGTGCCAGCAGCTCGGTGGCTAGCCAAGAGACCCAGTACTTC.

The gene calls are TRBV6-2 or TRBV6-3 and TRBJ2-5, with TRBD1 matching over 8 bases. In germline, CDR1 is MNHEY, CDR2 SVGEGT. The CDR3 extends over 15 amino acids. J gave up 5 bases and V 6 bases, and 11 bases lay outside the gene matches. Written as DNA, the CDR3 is TGTGCCAGCAGCTCGGACAGGGCGCTCATTGAGACCCAGTACTTC. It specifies CASSSDRALIETQYF.